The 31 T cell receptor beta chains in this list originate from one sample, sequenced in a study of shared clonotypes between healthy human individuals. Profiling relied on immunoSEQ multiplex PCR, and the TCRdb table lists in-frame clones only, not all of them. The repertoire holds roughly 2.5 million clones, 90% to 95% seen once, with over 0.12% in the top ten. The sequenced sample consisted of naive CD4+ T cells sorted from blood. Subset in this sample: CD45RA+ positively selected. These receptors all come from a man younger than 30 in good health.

This CDR3 reads CAVLSTEAFF. The DNA of the CDR3 is TGTGCCGTCCTTAGCACTGAAGCTTTCTTT. This chain joins TRBV7-9 and TRBJ1-1; no firm D call. The germline V and J ends were trimmed by 11 bases and 4 bases, with 8 bases remaining between them. The CDR3 runs to 10 residues. Per the germline V gene, CDR1 is SEHNR and CDR2 is FQNEAQ (reference sequence).

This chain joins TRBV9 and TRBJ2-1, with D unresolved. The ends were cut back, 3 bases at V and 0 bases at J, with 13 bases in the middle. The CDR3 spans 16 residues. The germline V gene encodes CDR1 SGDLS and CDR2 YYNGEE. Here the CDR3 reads CASSASSLSSYNEQFF. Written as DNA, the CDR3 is TGTGCCAGCAGCGCCTCGAGCTTGAGCTCCTACAATGAGCAGTTCTTC.

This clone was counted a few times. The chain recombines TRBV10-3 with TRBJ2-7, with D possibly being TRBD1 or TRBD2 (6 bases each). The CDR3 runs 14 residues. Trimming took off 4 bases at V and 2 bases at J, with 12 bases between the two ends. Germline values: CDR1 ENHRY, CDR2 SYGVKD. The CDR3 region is CAISGPGAPYEQYF. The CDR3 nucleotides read TGTGCCATCAGTGGCCCGGGGGCCCCCTACGAGCAGTACTTC.

CDR3 DNA: TGTGCCAGCAGCGTAGGAGGGGGGTCCGTAGGCTACACCTTC. Protein: CASSVGGGSVGYTF. The chain employs TRBV9 and TRBJ1-2, with D perhaps TRBD1 (6 bases). This CDR3 is 14 amino acids long. From germline, CDR1 is SGDLS and CDR2 YYNGEE. The V end lost 0 bases, the J end lost 8 bases, and 14 bases lay between the germline ends.

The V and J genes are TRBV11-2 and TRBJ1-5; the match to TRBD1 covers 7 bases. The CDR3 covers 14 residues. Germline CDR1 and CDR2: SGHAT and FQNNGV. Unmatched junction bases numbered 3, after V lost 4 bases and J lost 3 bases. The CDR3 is CASSSTGNNQPQHF. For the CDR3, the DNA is TGTGCCAGCAGCTCGACAGGGAACAATCAGCCCCAGCATTTT.

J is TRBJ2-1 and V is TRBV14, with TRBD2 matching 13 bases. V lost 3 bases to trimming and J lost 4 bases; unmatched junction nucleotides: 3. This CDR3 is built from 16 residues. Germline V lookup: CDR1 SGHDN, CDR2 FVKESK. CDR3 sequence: CASSQRGLAGYNEQFF. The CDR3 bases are TGTGCCAGCAGCCAGAGGGGACTAGCGGGGTACAATGAGCAGTTCTTC. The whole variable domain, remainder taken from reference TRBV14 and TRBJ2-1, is EAGVTQFPSHSVIEKGQTVTLRCDPISGHDNLYWYRRVMGKEIKFLLHFVKESKQDESGMPNNRFLAERTGGTYSTLKVQPAELEDSGVYFCASSQRGLAGYNEQFFGPGTRLTVL.

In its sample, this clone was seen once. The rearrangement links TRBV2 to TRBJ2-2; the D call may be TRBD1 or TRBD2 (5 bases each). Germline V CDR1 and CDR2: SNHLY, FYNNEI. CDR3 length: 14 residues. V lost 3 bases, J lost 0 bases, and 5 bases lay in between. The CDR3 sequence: CASSEGANTGELFF. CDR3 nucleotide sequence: TGTGCCAGCAGTGAGGGGGCGAACACCGGGGAGCTGTTTTTT.

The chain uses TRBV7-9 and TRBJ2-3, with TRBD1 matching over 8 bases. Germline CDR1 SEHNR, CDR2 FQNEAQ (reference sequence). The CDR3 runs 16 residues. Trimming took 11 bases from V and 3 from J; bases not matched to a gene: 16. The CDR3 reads CALRAGGNLGTDTQYF. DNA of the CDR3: TGTGCCCTCAGGGCAGGGGGCAATCTAGGAACAGATACGCAGTATTTT.

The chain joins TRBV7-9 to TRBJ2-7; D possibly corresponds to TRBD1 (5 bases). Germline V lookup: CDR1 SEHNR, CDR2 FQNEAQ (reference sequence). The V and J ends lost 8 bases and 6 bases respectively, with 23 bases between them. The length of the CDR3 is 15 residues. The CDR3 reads CASLPVAGKLSEQYF. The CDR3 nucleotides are TGTGCCAGCCTGCCGGTGGCAGGGAAGTTGAGCGAGCAGTACTTC.

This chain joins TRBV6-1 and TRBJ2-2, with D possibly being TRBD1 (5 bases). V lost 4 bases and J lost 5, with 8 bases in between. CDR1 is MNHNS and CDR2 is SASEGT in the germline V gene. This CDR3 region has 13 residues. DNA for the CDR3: TGTGCCAGCAGTGTCTCAGGGACCGGGGAGCTGTTTTTT. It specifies CASSVSGTGELFF.

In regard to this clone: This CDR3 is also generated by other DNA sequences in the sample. The CDR3 reads CASSFGENTEAFF. The DNA for the CDR3 is TGCGCCAGCAGCTTTGGGGAGAACACTGAAGCTTTCTTT. V and J are TRBV5-1 and TRBJ1-1; D gene unclear. CDR1 is SGHRS and CDR2 is YFSETQ in the germline V gene. Trimming took off 2 bases at V and 1 base at J, with 6 bases between the two ends. The CDR3 has 13 amino acids. Full variable domain (outside the CDR3, taken from reference TRBV5-1 and TRBJ1-1): KAGVTQTPRYLIKTRGQQVTLSCSPISGHRSVSWYQQTPGQGLQFLFEYFSETQRNKGNFPGRFSGRQFSNSRSEMNVSTLELGDSALYLCASSFGENTEAFFGQGTRLTVV.

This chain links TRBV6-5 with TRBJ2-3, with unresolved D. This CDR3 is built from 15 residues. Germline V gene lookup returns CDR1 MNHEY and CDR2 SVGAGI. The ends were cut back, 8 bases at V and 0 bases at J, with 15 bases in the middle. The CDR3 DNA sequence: TGTGCCAGCGGGGTGGGATGGCTTAGCACAGATACGCAGTATTTT. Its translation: CASGVGWLSTDTQYF.

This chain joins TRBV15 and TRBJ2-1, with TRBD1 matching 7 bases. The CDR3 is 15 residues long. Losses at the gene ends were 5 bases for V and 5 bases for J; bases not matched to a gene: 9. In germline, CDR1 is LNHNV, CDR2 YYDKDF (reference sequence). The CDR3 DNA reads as TGTGCCACCAGCGGGCGACAGGGACCCAACAATGAGCAGTTCTTC. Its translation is CATSGRQGPNNEQFF.

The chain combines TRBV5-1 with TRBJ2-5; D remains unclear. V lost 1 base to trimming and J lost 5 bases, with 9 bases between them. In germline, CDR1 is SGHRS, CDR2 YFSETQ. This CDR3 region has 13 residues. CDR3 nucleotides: TGCGCCAGCAGCTTGTTGCAGGCTGAGACCCAGTACTTC. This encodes CASSLLQAETQYF.

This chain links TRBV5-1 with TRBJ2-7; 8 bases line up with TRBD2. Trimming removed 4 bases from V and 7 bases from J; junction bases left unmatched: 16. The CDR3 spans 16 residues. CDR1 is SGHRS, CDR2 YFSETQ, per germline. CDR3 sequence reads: CASSRGGLAMSEEQYF. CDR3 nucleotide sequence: TGCGCCAGCAGCCGGGGGGGTCTAGCTATGTCGGAAGAGCAGTACTTC.

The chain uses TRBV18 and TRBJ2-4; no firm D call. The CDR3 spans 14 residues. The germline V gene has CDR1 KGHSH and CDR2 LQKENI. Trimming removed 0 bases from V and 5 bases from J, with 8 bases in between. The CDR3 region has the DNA TGTGCCAGCTCACCACCGTCAGCAGAAAACATTCAGTACTTC. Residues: CASSPPSAENIQYF.

The CDR3 region is CASSSQGSDYGYTF. In DNA form, the CDR3 reads TGTGCCAGCAGTTCACAGGGTTCAGACTATGGCTACACCTTC. The rearrangement links TRBV27 to TRBJ1-2; tentative D call: TRBD1 (6 bases). Trimming cost V 4 bases and J 3 bases, with 12 bases left between them. The CDR3 covers 14 residues. Per germline, CDR1 MNHEY and CDR2 SMNVEV (reference sequence).

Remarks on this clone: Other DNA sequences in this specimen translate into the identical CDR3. Here the CDR3 reads CAWRPLGAYYEQYF. The CDR3 DNA is TGTGCCTGGAGGCCCCTCGGGGCTTACTACGAGCAGTACTTC. This chain joins TRBV30 and TRBJ2-7; D is perhaps TRBD1 or TRBD2 (5 bases each). V lost 3 bases and J lost 3, with 15 bases in between. The germline CDR1 and CDR2 sequences are GTSNPN and SVGIG (reference sequence). The CDR3 has 14 residues.

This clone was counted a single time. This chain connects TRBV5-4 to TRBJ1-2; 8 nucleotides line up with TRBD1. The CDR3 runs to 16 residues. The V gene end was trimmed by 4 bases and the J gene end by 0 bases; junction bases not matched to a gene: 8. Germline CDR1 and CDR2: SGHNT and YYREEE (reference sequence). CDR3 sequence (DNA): TGTGCCAGCAGCCCCGACAGGGGAAGAACTAACTATGGCTACACCTTC. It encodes CASSPDRGRTNYGYTF.

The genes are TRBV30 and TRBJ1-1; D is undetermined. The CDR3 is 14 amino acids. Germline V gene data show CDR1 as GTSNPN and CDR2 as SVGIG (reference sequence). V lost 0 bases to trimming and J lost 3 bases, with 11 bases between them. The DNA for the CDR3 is TGTGCCTGGAGTGTCCAGGCTTCAGACACTGAAGCTTTCTTT. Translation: CAWSVQASDTEAFF.

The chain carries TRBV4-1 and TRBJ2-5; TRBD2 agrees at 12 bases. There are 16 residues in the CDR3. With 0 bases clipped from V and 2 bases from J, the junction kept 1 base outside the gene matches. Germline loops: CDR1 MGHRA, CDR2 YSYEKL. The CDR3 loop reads CASSQDGLAGQETQYF. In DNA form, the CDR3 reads TGCGCCAGCAGCCAAGACGGACTAGCGGGGCAAGAGACCCAGTACTTC.

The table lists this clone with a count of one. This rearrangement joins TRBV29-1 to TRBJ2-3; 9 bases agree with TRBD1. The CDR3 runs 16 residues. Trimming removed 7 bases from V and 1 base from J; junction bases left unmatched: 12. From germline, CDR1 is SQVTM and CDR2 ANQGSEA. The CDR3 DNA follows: TGCAGCGCCCTTCCCTGGGACAGGGAGGGCACAGATACGCAGTATTTT. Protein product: CSALPWDREGTDTQYF.

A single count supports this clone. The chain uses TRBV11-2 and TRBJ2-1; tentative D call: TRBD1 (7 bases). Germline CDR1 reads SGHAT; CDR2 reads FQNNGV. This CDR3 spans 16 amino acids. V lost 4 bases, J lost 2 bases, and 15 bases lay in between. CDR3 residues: CASSSQGGKAYNEQFF. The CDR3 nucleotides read TGTGCCAGCAGCTCCCAGGGGGGCAAGGCCTACAATGAGCAGTTCTTC.

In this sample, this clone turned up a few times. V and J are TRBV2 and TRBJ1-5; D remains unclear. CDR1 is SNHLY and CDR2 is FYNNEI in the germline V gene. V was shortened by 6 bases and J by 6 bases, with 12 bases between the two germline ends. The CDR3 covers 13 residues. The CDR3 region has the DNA TGTGCCAGCAGAGGTGGGTTAGCTCAGCCCCAGCATTTT. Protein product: CASRGGLAQPQHF.

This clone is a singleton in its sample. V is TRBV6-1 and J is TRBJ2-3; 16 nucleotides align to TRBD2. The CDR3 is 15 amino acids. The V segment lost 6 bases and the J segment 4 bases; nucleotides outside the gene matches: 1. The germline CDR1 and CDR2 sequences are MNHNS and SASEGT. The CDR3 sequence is CASRGTSGGADTQYF. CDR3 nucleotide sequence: TGTGCCAGCAGAGGGACTAGCGGGGGGGCAGATACGCAGTATTTT.

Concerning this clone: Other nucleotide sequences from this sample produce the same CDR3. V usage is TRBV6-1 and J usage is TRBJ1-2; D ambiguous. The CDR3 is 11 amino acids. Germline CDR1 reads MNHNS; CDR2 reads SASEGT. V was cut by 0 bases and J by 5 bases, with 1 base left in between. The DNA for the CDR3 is TGTGCCAGCAGTGAAGCGTATGGCTACACCTTC. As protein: CASSEAYGYTF.

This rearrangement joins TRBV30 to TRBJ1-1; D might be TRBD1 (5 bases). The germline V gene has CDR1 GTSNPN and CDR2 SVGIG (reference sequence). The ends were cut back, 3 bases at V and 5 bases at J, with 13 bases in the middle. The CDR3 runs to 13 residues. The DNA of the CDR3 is TGTGCCTGGAGATTGGCAGGGAGGACTGAAGCTTTCTTT. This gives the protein CAWRLAGRTEAFF.

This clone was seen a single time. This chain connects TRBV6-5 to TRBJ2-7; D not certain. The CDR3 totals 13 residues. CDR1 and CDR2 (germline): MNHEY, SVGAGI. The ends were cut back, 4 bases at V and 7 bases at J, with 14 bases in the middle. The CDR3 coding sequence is TGTGCCAGCAGTTCCCAAAGCTTAGGGGAGCAGTACTTC. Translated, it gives CASSSQSLGEQYF.

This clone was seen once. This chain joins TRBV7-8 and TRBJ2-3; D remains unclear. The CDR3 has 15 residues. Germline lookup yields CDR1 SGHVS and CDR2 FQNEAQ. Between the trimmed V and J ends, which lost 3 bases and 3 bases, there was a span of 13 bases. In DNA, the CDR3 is TGTGCCAGCAGCTTCTTAAGAGCGTCTACAGATACGCAGTATTTT. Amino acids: CASSFLRASTDTQYF.

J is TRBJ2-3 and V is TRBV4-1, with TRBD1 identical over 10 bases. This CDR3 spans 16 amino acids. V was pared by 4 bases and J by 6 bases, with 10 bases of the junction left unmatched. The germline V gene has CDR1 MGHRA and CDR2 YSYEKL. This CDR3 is CASSPSGTGVGDTQYF. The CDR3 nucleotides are TGCGCCAGCAGCCCCTCTGGGACAGGGGTCGGGGATACGCAGTATTTT.

The CDR3 nucleotides are TGTGCCAGCAGCCCCGACAGGGGAAATCAGCCCCAGCATTTT. This sequence encodes CASSPDRGNQPQHF. This chain uses TRBV6-6 with TRBJ1-5, with 8 positions matching TRBD1. Germline CDR1 and CDR2: MNHNY and SVGAGI (reference sequence). V trimming: 6 bases; J trimming: 4 bases; junction bases outside the gene matches: 5. The CDR3 totals 14 residues.